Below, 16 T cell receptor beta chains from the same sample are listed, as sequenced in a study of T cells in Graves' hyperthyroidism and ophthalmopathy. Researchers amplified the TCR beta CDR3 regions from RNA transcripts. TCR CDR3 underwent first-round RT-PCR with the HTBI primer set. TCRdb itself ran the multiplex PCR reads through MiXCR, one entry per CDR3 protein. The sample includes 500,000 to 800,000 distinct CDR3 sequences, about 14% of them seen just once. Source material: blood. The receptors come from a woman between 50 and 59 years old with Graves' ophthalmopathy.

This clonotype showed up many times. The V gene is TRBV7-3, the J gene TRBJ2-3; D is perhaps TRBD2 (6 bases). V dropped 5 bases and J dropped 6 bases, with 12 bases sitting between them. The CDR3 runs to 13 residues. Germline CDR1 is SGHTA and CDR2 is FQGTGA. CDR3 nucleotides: TGTGCCAGCAGCCCAGGAGGGGTCGATACGCAGTATTTT. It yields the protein CASSPGGVDTQYF.

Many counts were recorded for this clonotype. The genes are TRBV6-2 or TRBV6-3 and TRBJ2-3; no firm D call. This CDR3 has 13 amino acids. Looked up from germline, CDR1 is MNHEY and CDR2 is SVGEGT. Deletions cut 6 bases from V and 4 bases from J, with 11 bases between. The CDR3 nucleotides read TGTGCCAGCAGCTCTAGAGCCTCAGATACGCAGTATTTT. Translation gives CASSSRASDTQYF.

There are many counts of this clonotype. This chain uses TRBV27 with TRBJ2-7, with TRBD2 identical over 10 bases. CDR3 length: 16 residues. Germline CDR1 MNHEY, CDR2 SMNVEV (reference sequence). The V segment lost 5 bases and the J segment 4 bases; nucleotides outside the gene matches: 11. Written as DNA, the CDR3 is TGTGCCAGCAGTCTCGCCTCTAGCGGGAGTCGGTACGAGCAGTACTTC. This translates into CASSLASSGSRYEQYF.

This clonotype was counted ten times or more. The CDR3 sequence: CSAIRTSGYYNEQFF. The CDR3 nucleotides read TGCAGTGCTATCAGGACTAGCGGGTACTACAATGAGCAGTTCTTC. The J gene is TRBJ2-1, the V gene TRBV20-1; 11 positions agree with TRBD2. The CDR3 length is 15 residues. Germline V gene sequence: CDR1 DFQATT, CDR2 SNEGSKA (reference sequence). V was pared by 4 bases and J by 3 bases, with 5 bases of the junction left unmatched.

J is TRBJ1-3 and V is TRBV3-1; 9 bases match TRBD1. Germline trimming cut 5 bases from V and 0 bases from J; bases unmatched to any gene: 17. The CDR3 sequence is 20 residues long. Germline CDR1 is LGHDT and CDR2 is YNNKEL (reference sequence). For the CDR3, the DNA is TGTGCCAGCAGCTCCGCGTGGATTCGGACAGGGGCACGCTCTGGAAACACCATATATTTT. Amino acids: CASSSAWIRTGARSGNTIYF.

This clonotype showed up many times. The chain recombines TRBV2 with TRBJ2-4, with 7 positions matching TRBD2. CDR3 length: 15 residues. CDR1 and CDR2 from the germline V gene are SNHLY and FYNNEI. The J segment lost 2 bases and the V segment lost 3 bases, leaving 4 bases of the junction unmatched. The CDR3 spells CASSDGGISKNIQYF. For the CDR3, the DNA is TGTGCCAGCAGTGACGGGGGGATCTCCAAAAACATTCAGTACTTC.

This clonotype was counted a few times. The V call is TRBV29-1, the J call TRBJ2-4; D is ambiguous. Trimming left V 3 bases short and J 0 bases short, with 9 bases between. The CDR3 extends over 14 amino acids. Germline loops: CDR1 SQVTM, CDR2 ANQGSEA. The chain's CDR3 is CSVETKLAKNIQYF. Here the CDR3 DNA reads TGCAGCGTTGAGACCAAACTAGCCAAAAACATTCAGTACTTC.

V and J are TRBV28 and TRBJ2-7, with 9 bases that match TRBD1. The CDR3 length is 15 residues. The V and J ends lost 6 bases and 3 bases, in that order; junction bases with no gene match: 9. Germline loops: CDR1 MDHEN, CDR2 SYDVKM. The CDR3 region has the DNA TGTGCCAGCAGAGGGGGACAGGGCCCCCTCTACGAGCAGTACTTC. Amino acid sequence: CASRGGQGPLYEQYF.

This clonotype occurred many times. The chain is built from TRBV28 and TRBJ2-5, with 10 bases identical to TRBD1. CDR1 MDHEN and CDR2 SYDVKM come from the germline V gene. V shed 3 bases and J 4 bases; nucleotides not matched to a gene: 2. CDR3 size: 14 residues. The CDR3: CASSFRTGGETQYF. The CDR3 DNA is TGTGCCAGCAGTTTTCGGACAGGGGGAGAGACCCAGTACTTC.

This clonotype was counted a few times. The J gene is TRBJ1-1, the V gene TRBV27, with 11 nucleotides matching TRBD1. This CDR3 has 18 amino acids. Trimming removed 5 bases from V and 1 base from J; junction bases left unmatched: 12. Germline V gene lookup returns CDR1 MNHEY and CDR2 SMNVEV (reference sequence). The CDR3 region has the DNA TGTGCCAGCAGTAGGGACAGGGGGTATTCGGGAACGAACACTGAAGCTTTCTTT. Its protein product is CASSRDRGYSGTNTEAFF.

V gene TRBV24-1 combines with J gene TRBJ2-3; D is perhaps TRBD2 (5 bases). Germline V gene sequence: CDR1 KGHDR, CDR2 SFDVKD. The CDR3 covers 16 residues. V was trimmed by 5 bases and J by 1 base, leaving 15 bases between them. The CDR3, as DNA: TGTGCCACCAGTGGCCGCGGGTCGACGCGCACAGATACGCAGTATTTT. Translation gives CATSGRGSTRTDTQYF.

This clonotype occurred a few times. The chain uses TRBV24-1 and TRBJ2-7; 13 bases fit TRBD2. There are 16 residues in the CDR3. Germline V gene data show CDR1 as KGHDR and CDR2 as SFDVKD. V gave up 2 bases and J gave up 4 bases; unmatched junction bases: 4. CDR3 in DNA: TGTGCCACCAGTGATTGCGGACTAGCGGGAGAATACGAGCAGTACTTC. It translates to CATSDCGLAGEYEQYF.

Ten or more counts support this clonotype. Here the CDR3 DNA reads TGTGCCAGCAGCGTCGGACAGGGGAACACTGAAGCTTTCTTT. Translated, it gives CASSVGQGNTEAFF. The rearrangement links TRBV9 to TRBJ1-1; 8 positions match TRBD1. CDR3 length: 14 amino acids. The trim removed 2 bases at V and 1 base at J, leaving 1 base unmatched. Germline V gene data show CDR1 as SGDLS and CDR2 as YYNGEE.

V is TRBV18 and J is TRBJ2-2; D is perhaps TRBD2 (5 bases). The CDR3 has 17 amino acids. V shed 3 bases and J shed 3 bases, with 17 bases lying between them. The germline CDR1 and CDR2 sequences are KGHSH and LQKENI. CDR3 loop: CASSPSPRTWDTGELFF. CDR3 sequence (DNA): TGTGCCAGCTCACCCTCCCCACGGACTTGGGACACCGGGGAGCTGTTTTTT.

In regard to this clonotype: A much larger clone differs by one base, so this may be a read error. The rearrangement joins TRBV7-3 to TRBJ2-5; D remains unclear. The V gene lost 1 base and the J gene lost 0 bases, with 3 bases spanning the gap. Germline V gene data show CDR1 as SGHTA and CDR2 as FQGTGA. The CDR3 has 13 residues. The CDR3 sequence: CASSLIDQETQYF. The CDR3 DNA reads TGTGCCAGCAGCTTAATAGACCAAGAGACCCAGTACTTC.

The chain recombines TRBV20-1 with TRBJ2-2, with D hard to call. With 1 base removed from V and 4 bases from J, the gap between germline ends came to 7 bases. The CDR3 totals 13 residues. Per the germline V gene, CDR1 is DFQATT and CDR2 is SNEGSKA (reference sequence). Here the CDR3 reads CSARGLRTGELFF. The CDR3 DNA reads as TGCAGTGCTAGAGGACTTCGCACCGGGGAGCTGTTTTTT.